This note documents a single T cell receptor beta chain sequence. CDR3 size: 15 residues. The germline V gene encodes CDR1 LGHDT and CDR2 YNNKEL (reference sequence). V dropped 5 bases and J dropped 3; count of bases not matched to a gene: 6. This specimen comes from a study of blood T cell repertoires in COVID-19. Study-level background: Whether acute or convalescent, the COVID-19 samples came from the United States, Italy and Spain. Sample material is recorded as cDNA or gDNA derived from T cells, B-cell-depleted T cells, or PBMCs.

Authors' data handling: Amplification of reference gene primers was used by the study to estimate nucleated cell counts. TCRdb's table, derived via immunoSEQ multiplex PCR, lists solely in-frame clones and lacks some. V and J calls and clone size follow that table, whereas D and trimming were derived from the DNA. Here the sample spans 250,000 to 350,000 clones, roughly 89% being singletons. The chain recombines TRBV3-1 (or the pseudogene TRBV3-2) with TRBJ2-7; 11 nucleotides match TRBD2. This TCR was recovered from a man younger than 45 with acute or convalescent COVID-19. Sequencing was performed on peripheral blood. CDR3: CASSLLAGGFYEQYF. In nucleotides, the CDR3 is TGTGCCAGCAGCTTGCTAGCGGGAGGTTTCTACGAGCAGTACTTC.